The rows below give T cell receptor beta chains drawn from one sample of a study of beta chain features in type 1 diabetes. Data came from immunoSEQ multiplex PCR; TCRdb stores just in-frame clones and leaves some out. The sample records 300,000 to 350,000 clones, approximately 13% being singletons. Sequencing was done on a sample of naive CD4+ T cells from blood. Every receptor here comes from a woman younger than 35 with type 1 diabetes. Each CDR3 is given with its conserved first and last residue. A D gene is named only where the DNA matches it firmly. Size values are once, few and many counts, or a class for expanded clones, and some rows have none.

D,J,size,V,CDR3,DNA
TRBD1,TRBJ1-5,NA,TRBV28,CASRRTGNSNQPQHF,TGTGCCAGCAGGAGGACAGGGAATAGCAATCAGCCCCAGCATTTT
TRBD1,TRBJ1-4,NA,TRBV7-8,CASSNRGRTNEKLFF,TGTGCCAGCAGCAATAGGGGGCGAACTAATGAAAAACTGTTTTTT
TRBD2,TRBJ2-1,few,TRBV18,CASSPRLAGGSSYNEQFF,TGTGCCAGCTCACCGAGACTAGCGGGAGGGAGCTCCTACAATGAGCAGTTCTTC
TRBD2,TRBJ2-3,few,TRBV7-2,CASSGSGTTQYF,TGTGCCAGCAGCGGTAGCGGGACAACGCAGTATTTT
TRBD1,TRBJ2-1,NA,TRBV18,CASSPGQANNEQFF,TGTGCCAGCTCACCGGGACAGGCTAACAATGAGCAGTTCTTC
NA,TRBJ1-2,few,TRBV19,CASSILSNYGYTF,TGTGCCAGTAGTATTCTTTCTAACTATGGCTACACCTTC
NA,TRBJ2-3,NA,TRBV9,CASSVGGARSTDTQYF,TGTGCCAGCAGCGTAGGTGGGGCACGTAGCACAGATACGCAGTATTTT
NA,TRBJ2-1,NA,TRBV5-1,CASSLGSADNEQFF,TGCGCCAGCAGCTTGGGATCAGCGGACAATGAGCAGTTCTTC
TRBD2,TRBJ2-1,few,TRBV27,CAHPQGGADINEQFF,TGTGCCCACCCCCAGGGAGGGGCAGATATTAATGAGCAGTTCTTC
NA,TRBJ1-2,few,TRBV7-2,CASSLAQSGYTF,TGTGCCAGCAGCTTGGCCCAAAGTGGCTACACCTTC
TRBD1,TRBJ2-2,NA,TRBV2,CASRTGQANTGELFF,TGTGCCAGCAGGACAGGACAGGCGAACACCGGGGAGCTGTTTTTT
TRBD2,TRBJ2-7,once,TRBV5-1,CASSSQSGTSGRSHEQYF,TGCGCCAGCAGCTCTCAATCCGGGACTAGCGGGAGGAGCCACGAGCAGTACTTC
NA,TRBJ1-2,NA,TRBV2,CASSDNRGSYGYTF,TGTGCCAGCAGTGATAATCGGGGGAGCTATGGCTACACCTTC
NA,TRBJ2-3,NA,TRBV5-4,CASSFRTSITDTQYF,TGTGCCAGCAGCTTTCGCACGTCTATCACAGATACGCAGTATTTT
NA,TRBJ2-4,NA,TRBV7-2,CASSLEGGDIQYF,TGTGCCAGCAGTCTTGAGGGGGGGGACATTCAGTACTTC
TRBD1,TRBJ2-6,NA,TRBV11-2,CASRTGTASSGANVLTF,TGTGCCAGCAGAACCGGGACAGCAAGCTCTGGGGCCAACGTCCTGACTTTC
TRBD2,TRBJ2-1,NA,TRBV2,CASSETTSATKQFF,TGTGCCAGCAGTGAGACGACTAGCGCGACAAAACAGTTCTTC
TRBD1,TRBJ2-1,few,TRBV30,CAWSPGQGMYNEQFF,TGTGCCTGGAGTCCGGGACAGGGGATGTACAATGAGCAGTTCTTC
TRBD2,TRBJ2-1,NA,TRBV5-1,CASSRTSGSTPNEQFF,TGCGCCAGCAGCCGGACTAGCGGGAGTACGCCCAATGAGCAGTTCTTC
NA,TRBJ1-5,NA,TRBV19,CASSIGRGGKPQHF,TGTGCCAGTAGTATAGGCAGGGGAGGGAAGCCCCAGCATTTT
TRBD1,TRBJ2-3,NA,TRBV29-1,CSVEGADRVPHTQYF,TGCAGCGTTGAAGGGGCGGACAGGGTCCCTCATACGCAGTATTTT
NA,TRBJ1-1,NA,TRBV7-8,CASSPYRSTTEAFF,TGTGCCAGCAGCCCTTACCGGTCTACCACTGAAGCTTTCTTT
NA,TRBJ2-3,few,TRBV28,CASSLSVTQYF,TGTGCCAGCAGTTTATCGGTTACGCAGTATTTT
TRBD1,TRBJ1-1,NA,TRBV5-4,CASSPRQGAGTEAFF,TGTGCCAGCAGCCCAAGACAGGGGGCAGGGACTGAAGCTTTCTTT
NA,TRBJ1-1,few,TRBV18,CASSPGQTADTEAFF,TGTGCCAGCTCACCAGGCCAGACTGCGGACACTGAAGCTTTCTTT
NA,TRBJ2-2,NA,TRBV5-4,CASSHPAGELFF,TGTGCCAGCAGCCACCCGGCCGGGGAGCTGTTTTTT
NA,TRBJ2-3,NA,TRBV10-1,CASSRTVAGYTDTQYF,TGCGCCAGCAGTCGGACAGTCGCCGGGTACACAGATACGCAGTATTTT
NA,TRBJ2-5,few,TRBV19,CASSPLGETQYF,TGTGCCAGTAGTCCCCTCGGAGAGACCCAGTACTTC
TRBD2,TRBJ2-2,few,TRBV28,CASSDGGTGELFF,TGTGCCAGCAGTGACGGGGGGACCGGGGAGCTGTTTTTT
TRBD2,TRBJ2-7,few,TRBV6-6,CASRSQTSGDFEQYF,TGTGCCAGCAGGTCTCAGACTAGCGGGGACTTCGAGCAGTACTTC
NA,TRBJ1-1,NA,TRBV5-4,CASSFEARTEAFF,TGTGCCAGCAGCTTCGAAGCGAGGACTGAAGCTTTCTTT
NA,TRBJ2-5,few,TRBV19,CASSTAFGLIRETQYF,TGTGCCAGTAGTACGGCCTTTGGGCTGATAAGGGAGACCCAGTACTTC
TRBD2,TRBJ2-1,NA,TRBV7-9,CASTLRGTSGGYEQFF,TGTGCCAGCACCCTTAGAGGGACTAGCGGGGGGTATGAGCAGTTCTTC
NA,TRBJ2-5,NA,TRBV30,CAWTKIGLQETQYF,TGTGCCTGGACCAAAATCGGACTACAAGAGACCCAGTACTTC
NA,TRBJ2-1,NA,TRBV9,CASSVEVAKNEQFF,TGTGCCAGCAGCGTAGAGGTAGCTAAGAATGAGCAGTTCTTC
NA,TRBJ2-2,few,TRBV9,CASSVVFTGELFF,TGTGCCAGCAGCGTAGTCTTTACCGGGGAGCTGTTTTTT
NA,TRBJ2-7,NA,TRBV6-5,CASSYSIEGAGEQYF,TGTGCCAGCAGTTACTCGATTGAGGGGGCGGGGGAGCAGTACTTC